The sequence of this TCR beta chain was determined in a study of blood T cell repertoires in COVID-19. Overall study context: The United States, Italy and Spain supplied acute and convalescent COVID-19 samples. Sources were T cells, B-cell-depleted T cells, or PBMCs; the material itself was cDNA or gDNA.

With V trimmed by 2 bases and J by 6 bases, 15 bases remained unmatched. Germline assignment: CDR1 MDHEN and CDR2 SYDVKM. This CDR3 has 19 amino acids. Original data processing: Reference gene primer amplification in the assay estimated nucleated cell counts. This table comes from immunoSEQ multiplex PCR, and its TCRdb copy is limited to in-frame clones, with some not included. From that table come the V and J calls and clone size; the DNA was used to work out D and trimming. The sample consists of 120,000 or so clones, around three quarters of them appearing once. Sequences were obtained from peripheral blood. This chain joins TRBV28 and TRBJ2-1; TRBD2 aligns across 11 bases. The origin of this receptor is a man between 60 and 75 years old with active or convalescent COVID-19. The CDR3 loop is CASSLGAGLADRRFNEQFF. The CDR3 DNA sequence: TGTGCCAGCAGTTTAGGGGCGGGACTAGCGGATCGGAGGTTCAATGAGCAGTTCTTC.